A selection of T cell receptor beta chains follows, all from one sample in a study of OX40 agonist ivuxolimab in advanced cancers. Measured with immunoSEQ multiplex PCR; TCRdb has only the in-frame clones, and not every one. The data hold roughly 50,000 clones, with just over 85% observed a single time. The sequencing here drew on CD4+ or CD8+ T cells sorted from blood, taken in a trial of the OX40 agonist ivuxolimab. The receptor source for this set is an adult with an advanced solid tumor such as melanoma, head and neck, liver or kidney cancer. The CDR3 runs from the conserved cysteine through the conserved F or W. D genes are given only for firm matches. A row's size may be missing; if present it is once, few, many or a size class.

J gene: TRBJ1-2; D gene: TRBD1; clone size: NA; V gene: TRBV19; CDR3 DNA: TGTGCCAGTAGTTTTGACAGGGCGAACTATGGCTACACCTTC; CDR3 protein: CASSFDRANYGYTF
J gene: TRBJ2-7; D gene: TRBD1; clone size: NA; V gene: TRBV19; CDR3 DNA: TGTGCCAGTAGTCTCCCGGGACAGGGGGCGGAGCAGTACTTC; CDR3 protein: CASSLPGQGAEQYF
J gene: TRBJ1-4; D gene: NA; clone size: NA; V gene: TRBV19; CDR3 DNA: TGTGCCAGTAGTATTCGGGCAGGGGTCCGATCTGCAACTAATGAAAAACTGTTTTTT; CDR3 protein: CASSIRAGVRSATNEKLFF
J gene: TRBJ2-7; D gene: TRBD1; clone size: NA; V gene: TRBV5-4; CDR3 DNA: TGTGCCAGCAGCTTGGGCGGACAGGGCTCCTACGAGCAGTACTTC; CDR3 protein: CASSLGGQGSYEQYF
J gene: TRBJ2-3; D gene: NA; clone size: NA; V gene: TRBV5-1; CDR3 DNA: TGCGCCAGCAGCGGCTACCAGGGGTTCACAGATACGCAGTATTTT; CDR3 protein: CASSGYQGFTDTQYF
J gene: TRBJ1-3; D gene: NA; clone size: NA; V gene: TRBV11-2; CDR3 DNA: TGTGCCAGCAGCTTAGTTTGGTTCTCTGGAAACACCATATATTTT; CDR3 protein: CASSLVWFSGNTIYF
J gene: TRBJ1-1; D gene: NA; clone size: once; V gene: TRBV19; CDR3 DNA: TGTGCCAGTAGTATGCAGGGGCTCACTGAAGCTTTCTTT; CDR3 protein: CASSMQGLTEAFF
J gene: TRBJ1-2; D gene: NA; clone size: once; V gene: TRBV7-1; CDR3 DNA: TGTGCCAGCAGCCCTCTTGTGGTCTATGGCTACACCTTC; CDR3 protein: CASSPLVVYGYTF
J gene: TRBJ1-6; D gene: NA; clone size: NA; V gene: TRBV11-2; CDR3 DNA: TGTGCCAGCACCCGGGTAGGGTTCTTATATTCACCCCTCCACTTT; CDR3 protein: CASTRVGFLYSPLHF
J gene: TRBJ2-1; D gene: NA; clone size: NA; V gene: TRBV15; CDR3 DNA: TGTGCCACCAGCAGACGGACTGACCGGGGGAATGAGCAGTTCTTC; CDR3 protein: CATSRRTDRGNEQFF
J gene: TRBJ1-5; D gene: NA; clone size: medium-sized; V gene: TRBV15; CDR3 DNA: TGTGCCACCAGCAGAGAGGGTTTAAGCAATCAGCCCCAGCATTTT; CDR3 protein: CATSREGLSNQPQHF
J gene: TRBJ2-2; D gene: NA; clone size: once; V gene: TRBV21-1; CDR3 DNA: TGTGCCAGTCCCCGGGACAGGGGGCTAAGCACCGGGGAGCTGTTTTTT; CDR3 protein: CASPRDRGLSTGELFF
J gene: TRBJ2-2; D gene: NA; clone size: NA; V gene: TRBV18; CDR3 DNA: TGTGCCAGCTCACAAAGAGTCCTTTCCGACACCGGGGAGCTGTTTTTT; CDR3 protein: CASSQRVLSDTGELFF
J gene: TRBJ1-1; D gene: NA; clone size: once; V gene: TRBV7-9; CDR3 DNA: TGTGCCAGCAGCTTACAAGGTTACACTGAAGCTTTCTTT; CDR3 protein: CASSLQGYTEAFF
J gene: TRBJ2-1; D gene: NA; clone size: NA; V gene: TRBV7-2; CDR3 DNA: TGTGCCAGCAGCTTAGAGGGAGGCGTTCCCTACAATGAGCAGTTCTTC; CDR3 protein: CASSLEGGVPYNEQFF
J gene: TRBJ1-1; D gene: NA; clone size: NA; V gene: TRBV27; CDR3 DNA: TGTGCCAGCAGTCCCAGCAGCATTGGGACTGAAGCTTTCTTT; CDR3 protein: CASSPSSIGTEAFF
J gene: TRBJ2-2; D gene: NA; clone size: NA; V gene: TRBV5-1; CDR3 DNA: TGCGCCAGCAGCCGCGGCCTGGGGCCCACCGGGGAGCTGTTTTTT; CDR3 protein: CASSRGLGPTGELFF
J gene: TRBJ2-7; D gene: TRBD1; clone size: NA; V gene: TRBV25-1; CDR3 DNA: TGTGCCAGCAGTGAACGGGACAGTAACTCCTACGAGCAGTACTTC; CDR3 protein: CASSERDSNSYEQYF
J gene: TRBJ1-6; D gene: NA; clone size: NA; V gene: TRBV5-1; CDR3 DNA: TGCGCCAGCAGGCCTACTACAGGAATCGATTCACCCCTCCACTTT; CDR3 protein: CASRPTTGIDSPLHF
J gene: TRBJ1-6; D gene: NA; clone size: NA; V gene: TRBV7-9; CDR3 DNA: TGTGCCGTTATTAGGACGGGGGCCGGATCACCCCTCCACTTT; CDR3 protein: CAVIRTGAGSPLHF
J gene: TRBJ2-7; D gene: NA; clone size: NA; V gene: TRBV7-2; CDR3 DNA: TGTGCCAGCAGCTTATGGAACTACGAGCAGTACTTC; CDR3 protein: CASSLWNYEQYF
J gene: TRBJ2-4; D gene: TRBD1; clone size: NA; V gene: TRBV7-9; CDR3 DNA: TGTGCCAGCAGCCGGGACAGTCTAGCCAAAAACATTCAGTACTTC; CDR3 protein: CASSRDSLAKNIQYF
J gene: TRBJ1-1; D gene: TRBD1; clone size: NA; V gene: TRBV2; CDR3 DNA: TGTGCCAGCAGTGTGGGACAGGGTAGAAAGAACACTGAAGCTTTCTTT; CDR3 protein: CASSVGQGRKNTEAFF
J gene: TRBJ2-5; D gene: NA; clone size: NA; V gene: TRBV15; CDR3 DNA: TGTGCCACCAGCGGGGGATTACAGGGCCAAGAGACCCAGTACTTC; CDR3 protein: CATSGGLQGQETQYF
J gene: TRBJ2-2; D gene: TRBD2; clone size: NA; V gene: TRBV6-6; CDR3 DNA: TGTGCCAGCAGTTACCCGGGACTAAGGTCCGGGGAGCTGTTTTTT; CDR3 protein: CASSYPGLRSGELFF
J gene: TRBJ2-7; D gene: NA; clone size: NA; V gene: TRBV7-9; CDR3 DNA: TGTGCCAGCAGCTTAGATCGGGGAGGATACGAGCAGTACTTC; CDR3 protein: CASSLDRGGYEQYF
J gene: TRBJ1-5; D gene: NA; clone size: NA; V gene: TRBV30; CDR3 DNA: TGTGCCTGGAGTGGGCGTCTCCACCCAAATCAGCCCCAGCATTTT; CDR3 protein: CAWSGRLHPNQPQHF
J gene: TRBJ2-1; D gene: TRBD2; clone size: NA; V gene: TRBV6-5; CDR3 DNA: TGTGCCAGCAGTTCTAGACTAGCGGGGACCTACAATGAGCAGTTCTTC; CDR3 protein: CASSSRLAGTYNEQFF
J gene: TRBJ2-3; D gene: TRBD2; clone size: NA; V gene: TRBV10-1; CDR3 DNA: TGCGCCAGCAGTGACGGCGGGGGGGCAGATACGCAGTATTTT; CDR3 protein: CASSDGGGADTQYF
J gene: TRBJ2-5; D gene: TRBD2; clone size: NA; V gene: TRBV5-1; CDR3 DNA: TGCGCCAGCAGCAGTAGCGGGGCCCACCAAGAGACCCAGTACTTC; CDR3 protein: CASSSSGAHQETQYF
J gene: TRBJ2-7; D gene: NA; clone size: NA; V gene: TRBV6-1; CDR3 DNA: TGTGCCAGCAGTGAATTTGGGGGGCGACCTTACGAGCAGTACTTC; CDR3 protein: CASSEFGGRPYEQYF
J gene: TRBJ1-1; D gene: NA; clone size: NA; V gene: TRBV5-4; CDR3 DNA: TGTGCCAGCAGCTTCGGTCCCGCAGGGCTGGGGGAGGTCACTGAAGCTTTCTTT; CDR3 protein: CASSFGPAGLGEVTEAFF
J gene: TRBJ2-7; D gene: NA; clone size: NA; V gene: TRBV5-4; CDR3 DNA: TGTGCCAGCAGCCGAGGACAGTCCCGCTCCTACGAGCAGTACTTC; CDR3 protein: CASSRGQSRSYEQYF
J gene: TRBJ2-3; D gene: TRBD2; clone size: NA; V gene: TRBV5-4; CDR3 DNA: TGTGCCAGCAGCTCCGGACTAGCGGGGGGCACAGATACGCAGTATTTT; CDR3 protein: CASSSGLAGGTDTQYF
J gene: TRBJ1-2; D gene: TRBD1; clone size: NA; V gene: TRBV9; CDR3 DNA: TGTGCCAGCAGCGTTACTCCAGACGGGCAGGGGGCCGGCTACACCTTC; CDR3 protein: CASSVTPDGQGAGYTF
J gene: TRBJ2-5; D gene: TRBD2; clone size: few; V gene: TRBV11-2; CDR3 DNA: TGTGCCAGCAGCTTAGGGACTAGGGCAGAGACCCAGTACTTC; CDR3 protein: CASSLGTRAETQYF
J gene: TRBJ1-1; D gene: NA; clone size: few; V gene: TRBV29-1; CDR3 DNA: TGCAGCGTTCCTGGGTTAAATGAAGCTTTCTTT; CDR3 protein: CSVPGLNEAFF
J gene: TRBJ1-4; D gene: TRBD1; clone size: NA; V gene: TRBV28; CDR3 DNA: TGTGCCAGCAGTTCCACAGGGGCCACTAATGAAAAACTGTTTTTT; CDR3 protein: CASSSTGATNEKLFF
J gene: TRBJ1-1; D gene: NA; clone size: NA; V gene: TRBV18; CDR3 DNA: TGTGCCAGCTCACCTACGGGGGGTCTCATGAACACTGAAGCTTTCTTT; CDR3 protein: CASSPTGGLMNTEAFF
J gene: TRBJ2-5; D gene: NA; clone size: NA; V gene: TRBV29-1; CDR3 DNA: TGCAGCGTTGAAGGGCAGCGCCAAGAGACCCAGTACTTC; CDR3 protein: CSVEGQRQETQYF
J gene: TRBJ2-5; D gene: TRBD2; clone size: NA; V gene: TRBV5-1; CDR3 DNA: TGCGCCAGCAGCGAGGGACTACAAGAGACCCAGTACTTC; CDR3 protein: CASSEGLQETQYF
J gene: TRBJ2-7; D gene: NA; clone size: NA; V gene: TRBV7-6; CDR3 DNA: TGTGCCAGCAGCGCCTCCGCGGGGTACGAGCAGTACTTC; CDR3 protein: CASSASAGYEQYF
J gene: TRBJ1-6; D gene: NA; clone size: NA; V gene: TRBV15; CDR3 DNA: TGTGCCACCAGCAGAGGGACCGGCGATTCACCCCTCCACTTT; CDR3 protein: CATSRGTGDSPLHF
J gene: TRBJ2-1; D gene: NA; clone size: few; V gene: TRBV18; CDR3 DNA: TGTGCCAGCTCACCATCAGGGAACGGGGAGCAGTTCTTC; CDR3 protein: CASSPSGNGEQFF
J gene: TRBJ1-1; D gene: TRBD1; clone size: NA; V gene: TRBV7-9; CDR3 DNA: TGTGCCAGCAGTTCTCCCGGGACAGGGTACACTGAAGCTTTCTTT; CDR3 protein: CASSSPGTGYTEAFF
J gene: TRBJ1-4; D gene: NA; clone size: NA; V gene: TRBV7-9; CDR3 DNA: TGTGCCAGCAGCTTAAATTTGGGTGAAAAACTGTTTTTT; CDR3 protein: CASSLNLGEKLFF
J gene: TRBJ2-7; D gene: NA; clone size: once; V gene: TRBV7-2; CDR3 DNA: TGTGCCAGCAGCCCACGGGTCAGTTCCTCCTACGAGCAGTACTTC; CDR3 protein: CASSPRVSSSYEQYF
J gene: TRBJ1-1; D gene: NA; clone size: NA; V gene: TRBV14; CDR3 DNA: TGTGCCAGCAGCCAAGAAAATCGGGGAACTGAAGCTTTCTTT; CDR3 protein: CASSQENRGTEAFF
J gene: TRBJ1-1; D gene: NA; clone size: few; V gene: TRBV10-3; CDR3 DNA: TGTGCCATCAGTGTATCGGGTGGCACTGAAGCTTTCTTT; CDR3 protein: CAISVSGGTEAFF
J gene: TRBJ1-1; D gene: NA; clone size: NA; V gene: TRBV10-3; CDR3 DNA: TGTGCCATCAGTGACTCGGGAGGGGAATTAAACACTGAAGCTTTCTTT; CDR3 protein: CAISDSGGELNTEAFF
J gene: TRBJ1-3; D gene: TRBD1; clone size: NA; V gene: TRBV18; CDR3 DNA: TGTGCCAGCTCACCAACAGGGGGAAGAAACACCATATATTTT; CDR3 protein: CASSPTGGRNTIYF